This T cell receptor (beta chain) was retrieved from a study of identical twins (dated by TCRdb to between 2015 and 2016). About the full investigation: To test whether fetal clonotypes persist, this study deep-sequenced TCR alpha and beta repertoires from monozygotic twins, from unrelated adults of various ages, and from cord blood. To rule out contamination, the twin experiments were replicated at different times with different library preparation protocols.

Library generation was performed with 5' RACE. The sample was run on an Illumina HiSeq 2000. Template switching added a universal primer binding site, and the final cDNA carried a unique molecular identifier that allowed TCR cDNA molecules to be counted accurately. First-strand cDNA for TCR alpha and beta chains was synthesized from specific primers in the conserved constant-segment region. Each cDNA library was double barcoded, with a SMART-Mk sample barcode plus Illumina barcodes, to control for contamination. TruSeq adapter sequences, together with Illumina sample barcodes, were added in two successive PCR steps. The Illumina HiSeq platform was used with custom primers to sequence TCR alpha and beta cDNA libraries. The original methods were these. MiGEC processed the raw reads to extract unique molecular identifiers, while MiXCR was used to determine the CDR3 positions. Recombination models were inferred per individual with the repgenHMM and IGoR tools using an EM algorithm. The analysis of shared clonotypes was done with the tcR package in R, with sharing normalized by the product of cloneset sizes. To study raw recombination free of thymic and clonal selection effects, out-of-frame nonproductive sequences were analyzed. The public reads were quality trimmed at Q25 with fastp and then assembled into clones with MiXCR by TCRdb, keeping productive beta chains. Rows are unified per CDR3 protein, each entry keeping the most common DNA and genes. For this entry, the V and J calls and clone size follow TCRdb and not the study's own pipeline. This sample lists about 1.7 million distinct CDR3 sequences; about 32% were detected once. The ten largest clones represent 0.25% to 0.3% of the sample.

The study at large found these results: Out-of-frame TCR alpha sequences shared between twins showed an excess of low generation-probability sequences compared with coincidental sharing between unrelated individuals. A weaker excess of twin sharing was found in beta out-of-frame sequences because the signal-to-noise ratio was lowered by fewer shared sequences. Invariant T cells such as MAIT and iNKT could partly confound zero-insertion analyses, although diverse VJ usage argued against such confounding for most clonotypes. Because the same donors could not be followed over many years, conclusions were based on cross-sectional statistical analysis. Out-of-frame TCR alpha sharing in monozygotic twins was systematically underestimated by recombination models, whereas sharing between unrelated individuals was in agreement with the recombination models. Fewer insertions were carried by abundant cord blood beta clonotypes, a similar but weaker trend appeared in young adult naive repertoires, and no such trend appeared in memory repertoires.

All donors were healthy Caucasians. A word on this clonotype: The antigen it binds to is not known. There are no base qualities to consult, and no much larger clone falls within one base.

The CDR3 runs 11 amino acids, cysteine and phenylalanine included. The entry retains the CDR3 DNA only, 33 bases that are in frame from base 1. The germline V gene encodes CDR1 ENHRY and CDR2 SYGVKD. The V end loses 11 bases and the J end loses 1 base, and a stretch of 8 bases separates them. The TCR was taken from a newborn girl in good health. Recombination joined TRBV10-3 with TRBJ1-1, with an unclear D gene assignment. Sequences were obtained from cord blood. The CDR3 in this case is CAVAGNTEAFF. Here is the DNA: TGTGCCGTCGCAGGGAACACTGAAGCTTTCTTT.